The clone carrying this T cell receptor beta chain appeared many times. TCR beta libraries were built with iRepertoire HTBI primers and Arm-PCR of CDR3 regions. TCRdb processed the multiplex PCR reads anew with MiXCR; each CDR3 protein has one entry. The sample holds under 800,000 distinct CDR3 sequences; around 17% are singletons and the top ten take 18%. The time point denotes: newly diagnosed GD, antithyroid drugs for less than 3 months. Generation of the TCR library employed RNA extracted from PBMCs. EDTA tubes received roughly 9.7 milliliters of drawn peripheral blood. This sample stems from a study of regulatory T cells in long-lasting Graves disease. Germline lookup yields CDR1 MNHEY and CDR2 SVGAGI. The germline V and J ends were trimmed by 2 bases and 3 bases, with 7 bases remaining between them. The CDR3 totals 13 residues. The sample was also reused in another study, on T cells in Graves' hyperthyroidism and ophthalmopathy.

Specimen: peripheral blood mononuclear cells (PBMCs), collected at new diagnosis, from a patient treated with antithyroid drugs. V is TRBV6-5 and J is TRBJ1-1, with D tentatively TRBD1 (6 bases). The clonotype was recovered from a woman under 40 with Graves disease. The CDR3 here is CASSYRGDTEAFF. The CDR3, as DNA: TGTGCCAGCAGTTACAGGGGGGACACTGAAGCTTTCTTT.